This TCR beta chain is from a study of blood T cell repertoires in COVID-19. Study as a whole: The analysed material was cDNA or gDNA that came from T cells, B-cell-depleted T cells, or PBMCs.

Libraries were prepared by immunoSEQ multiplex PCR; TCRdb keeps only in-frame clonotypes and omits some of them. The sample comprises about 150,000 clones, around 89% of which are singletons, and less than 8% rests with the top ten. Clinical history reported by participants formed the basis on which cohorts were assigned. In germline, CDR1 is SGHNT, CDR2 YYREEE (reference sequence). V lost 0 bases and J lost 0, with 7 bases in between. This CDR3 has 14 amino acids. Material: PBMCs or T cells enriched from blood (not recorded which). The chain carries TRBV5-4 and TRBJ2-7, with D unclear. The sequence derives from a woman in her fifties or sixties who had recovered from COVID-19. CDR3 sequence: CASSLAVSSYEQYF. The CDR3 nucleotides are TGTGCCAGCAGCTTGGCCGTTAGCTCCTACGAGCAGTACTTC.